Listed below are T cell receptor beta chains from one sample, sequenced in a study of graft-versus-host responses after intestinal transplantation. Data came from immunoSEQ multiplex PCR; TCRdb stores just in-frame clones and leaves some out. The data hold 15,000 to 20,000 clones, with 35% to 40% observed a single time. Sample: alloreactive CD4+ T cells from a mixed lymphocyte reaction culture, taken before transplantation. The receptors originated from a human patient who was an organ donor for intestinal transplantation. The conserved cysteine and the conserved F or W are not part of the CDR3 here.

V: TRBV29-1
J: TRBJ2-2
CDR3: SVFRDPRPGELF

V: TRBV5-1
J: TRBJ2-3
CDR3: ASAPLAGGPDTQY

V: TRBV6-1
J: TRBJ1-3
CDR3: AITDGISGNTIY

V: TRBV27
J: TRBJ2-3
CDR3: ASRRLAGITDTQY

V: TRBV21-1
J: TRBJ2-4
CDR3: ASREGIATQRKNIQY

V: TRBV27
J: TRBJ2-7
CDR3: ASSPGTGGYEQY

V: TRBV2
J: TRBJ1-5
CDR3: ASSAQGGNQPQH

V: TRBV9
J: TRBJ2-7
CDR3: ASSRARGLAEDRRQY

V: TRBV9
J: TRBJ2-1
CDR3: ASSVRASGNEQF

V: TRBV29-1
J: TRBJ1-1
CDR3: SVDDRDTEAF

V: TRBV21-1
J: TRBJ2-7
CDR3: ASSKGQGASEQY

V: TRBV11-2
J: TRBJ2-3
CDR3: ASSPQSGSTDTQY

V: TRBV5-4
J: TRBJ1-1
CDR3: ASSSGLEAF

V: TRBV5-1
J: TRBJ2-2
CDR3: ASSLDSNTGELF

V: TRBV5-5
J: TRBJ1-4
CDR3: ASSQGVNEKLF

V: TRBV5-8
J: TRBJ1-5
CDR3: ASSLGRGQPQH

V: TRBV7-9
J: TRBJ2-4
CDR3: ASGEVKNIQY

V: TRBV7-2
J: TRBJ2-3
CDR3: ASSLLAGYTDTQY

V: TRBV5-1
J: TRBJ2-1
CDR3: ASSFSTSGIDEQF

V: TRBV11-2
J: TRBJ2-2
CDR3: ASRQAGIPNTGELF

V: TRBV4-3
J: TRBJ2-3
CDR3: ASSQVADTSTDTQY

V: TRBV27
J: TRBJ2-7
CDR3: ASSPAGRTSSYEQY

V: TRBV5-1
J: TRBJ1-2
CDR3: ASSLVQGQGGYT

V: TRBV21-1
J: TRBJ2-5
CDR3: ASSKQGIRYLGQETQY

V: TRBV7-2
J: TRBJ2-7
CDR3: ASSLRSSGRYEQY

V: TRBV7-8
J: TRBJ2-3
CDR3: ASSLGRDTQY

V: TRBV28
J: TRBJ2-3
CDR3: ASRTGTSGRTDTQY

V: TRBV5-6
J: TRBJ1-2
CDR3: ASSFGGANYGYT

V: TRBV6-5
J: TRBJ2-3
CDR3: ASSYGSTDTQY

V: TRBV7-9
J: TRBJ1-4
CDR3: ASSPWRGAGEKLF

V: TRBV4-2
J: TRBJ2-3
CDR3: ASSQGAVYTDTQY

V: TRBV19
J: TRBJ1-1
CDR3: ASSPRRTEAF

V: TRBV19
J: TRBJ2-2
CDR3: ASSISGHRFTGELF

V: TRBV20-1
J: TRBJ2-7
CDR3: SATFTYEQY

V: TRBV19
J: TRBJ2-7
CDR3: ASSFTSGYSYEQY

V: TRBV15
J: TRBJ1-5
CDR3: ATSPGTRGTSNQPQH

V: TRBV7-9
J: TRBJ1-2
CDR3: ASNPLGTGANYGYT

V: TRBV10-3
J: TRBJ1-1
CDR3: AIRGTGNTEAF

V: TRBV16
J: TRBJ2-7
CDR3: ASSQFGGSYEQY

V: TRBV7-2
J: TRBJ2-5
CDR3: ASSLVRGETQY

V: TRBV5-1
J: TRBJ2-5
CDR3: ASSTGVSGRGWETQY

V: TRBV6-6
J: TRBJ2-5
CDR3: ASSFGLTETQY

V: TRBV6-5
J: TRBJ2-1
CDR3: ASSPYYNEQF

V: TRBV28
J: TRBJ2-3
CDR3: ASSGGPSSYPDTQY

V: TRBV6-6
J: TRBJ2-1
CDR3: ASSSHEGAPYNEQF